One sample yielded the 3 T cell receptor beta chains listed below, sequenced in a study of OX40 agonist ivuxolimab in advanced cancers. The protocol was immunoSEQ multiplex PCR, while the TCRdb copy is restricted to in-frame clones and leaves out a portion. The data hold 55,000 to 65,000 clones, with roughly nine tenths observed a single time. The source was CD4+ or CD8+ T cells sorted from blood, collected in a trial of the OX40 agonist ivuxolimab. The receptors were gathered from an adult with an advanced solid tumor such as melanoma, head and neck, liver or kidney cancer.

The genes are TRBV30 and TRBJ1-5, with TRBD1 identical over 8 bases. The CDR3 contains 14 residues. The germline CDR1 and CDR2 sequences are GTSNPN and SVGIG (reference sequence). V lost 1 base to trimming and J lost 7 bases; unmatched junction nucleotides: 6. In DNA, the CDR3 is TGTGCCTGGAGTGATGGACAGGGAGGCCAGCCCCAGCATTTT. Its translation is CAWSDGQGGQPQHF.

The chain uses TRBV5-1 and TRBJ1-2, with D maybe TRBD1 (5 bases). Germline V gene lookup returns CDR1 SGHRS and CDR2 YFSETQ. The CDR3 extends over 12 amino acids. V lost 1 base to trimming and J lost 6 bases, with 7 bases between them. CDR3 sequence (DNA): TGCGCCAGCAGCTTGAAAGGGGATGGCTACACCTTC. Translation: CASSLKGDGYTF.

The chain joins TRBV5-6 to TRBJ1-2; D remains unclear. Germline CDR1 reads SGHDT; CDR2 reads YYEEEE. This CDR3 is built from 16 residues. Trimming stripped 0 bases from V and 10 bases from J, with 22 bases between. CDR3 in DNA: TGTGCCAGCAGCTTGGGGACGAGGTACTACGAGGAGGACTACACCTTC. It specifies CASSLGTRYYEEDYTF.